Below, one TCR beta chain is given with its context. Its antigen remains unidentified. These data originate in a study of human thymus T cells. The CDR3 loop spans 13 amino acids. Trimming took off 7 bases at V and 5 bases at J, with 14 bases between the two ends. Germline V lookup: CDR1 ENHRY, CDR2 SYGVKD. Here immunoSEQ multiplex PCR was the method, and the copy in TCRdb shows in-frame clones only, minus some. The top ten clones hold around 0.024% of a sample with roughly 130,000 clones, approximately 96% of them seen once. Surgeons resected thymus tissue during corrective heart surgery. It was healthy Finnish infants having corrective surgery for congenital heart defects who were the donors. General study points: Related work showed strongly overlapping thymic repertoires across unrelated individuals. Across thymic and blood repertoires, the usage of V and J genes appeared to be biased.

The J gene is TRBJ1-2, the V gene TRBV10-3; D unclear. Sequences were obtained from thymus tissue. This TCR came from a boy in the first two years of life with a congenital heart defect but otherwise immunologically healthy. CDR3 loop: CAIMDHEEYGYTF. DNA of the CDR3: TGTGCCATCATGGACCACGAGGAATATGGCTACACCTTC.